This TCR beta chain is drawn from a study of vaccination effects on CD4 cells after COVID-19. In the study overall: At 16 days and at one week before vaccination, samples were given by two convalescent patients.

To note about this clone: What it binds is not known.

The method was immunoSEQ multiplex PCR; TCRdb's version includes in-frame clones alone and lacks a portion of them. The table records about 36,000 clones, around 70% of them present only once. Study-wide results and limits: There was marked clonal contraction among infection- and vaccine-induced clones late after vaccination.

The CDR3 has 14 amino acids. CDR1 is SNHLY and CDR2 is FYNNEI in the germline V gene. Trimming took 6 bases from V and 4 from J, leaving 13 bases between them. Viral peptide pool expansion of antigen-specific CD4+ T cells preceded sequencing in the ViraFEST assay. Culture lasted 10 days before CD4+ T cell isolation. The individual was infected with SARS-CoV-2 between March and December 2020, as confirmed by PCR. On both days 3 and 7, half of the culture medium was replaced with IL-2 medium. The TCR was taken from a human donor who had a prior SARS-CoV-2 infection. The chain uses TRBV2 and TRBJ1-5; no reliable D call. The sample here was CD4+ T cells from PBMCs cultured with HCoV-NL63 spike peptides, taken before COVID-19 vaccination. CDR3 sequence: CASSPGYGNQPQHF. Here the CDR3 DNA reads TGTGCCAGCAGCCCGGGTTATGGGAATCAGCCCCAGCATTTT.